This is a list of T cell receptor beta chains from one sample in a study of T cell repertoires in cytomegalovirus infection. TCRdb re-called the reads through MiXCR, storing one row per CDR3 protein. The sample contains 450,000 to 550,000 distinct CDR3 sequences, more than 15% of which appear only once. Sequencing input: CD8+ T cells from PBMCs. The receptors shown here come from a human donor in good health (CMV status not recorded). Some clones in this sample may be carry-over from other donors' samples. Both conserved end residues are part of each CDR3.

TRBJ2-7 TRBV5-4 CASSSDSEISYEQYF
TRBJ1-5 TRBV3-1 CASSQGLRSRVNGNQPQHF
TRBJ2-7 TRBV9 CASSNRGSSRPYEQYF
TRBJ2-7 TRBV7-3 CASSLDRVAYEQYF
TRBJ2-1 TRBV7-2 CASSLRDGYNEQFF
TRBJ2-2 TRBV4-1 CASSAFWGPGELFF
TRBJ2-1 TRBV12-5 CASGLRGEPYNEQFF
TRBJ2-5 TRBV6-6 CASSYSEETQYF
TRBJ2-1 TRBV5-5 CASSLGVGGNEQFF
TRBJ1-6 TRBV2 CASSPRGQRENSPLHF
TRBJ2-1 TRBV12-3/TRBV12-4 CASTLAGGPNEQFF
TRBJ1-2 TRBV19 CASRPGTGAEINYGYTF
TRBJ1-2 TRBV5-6 CASSSQLGEVAYYGYTF
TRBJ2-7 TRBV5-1 CASRQGRYEQYF
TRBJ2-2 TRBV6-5 CASSYSGGDYTGELFF
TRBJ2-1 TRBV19 CASSVLSGTDPEQFF
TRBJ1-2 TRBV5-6 CASSSRTDFNYGYTF
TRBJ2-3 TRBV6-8 CASSYSGTWVADTQYF
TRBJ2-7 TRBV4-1 CASSQEGAGRPYEQYF
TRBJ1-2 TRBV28 CASSPPRAVTNYGYTF
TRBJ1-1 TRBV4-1 CASSQFPGGTAEAFF
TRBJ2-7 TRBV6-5 CASSRHADSSYEQYF
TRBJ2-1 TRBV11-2 CASSLVPINEQFF
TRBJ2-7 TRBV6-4 CASSGLLAEFSYEQYF
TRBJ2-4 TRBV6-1 CASSEKSAQQRNIQYF
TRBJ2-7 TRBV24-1 CATSDLASYEQYF
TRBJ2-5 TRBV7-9 CASSLFPLDAGETQYF